These 24 T cell receptor beta chains were all obtained from the same sample, sequenced in a study of blood T cells in healthy people across ages. PCR was performed a second time for about 7 to 11 cycles using a sample-barcoded 5' primer and a J-beta primer mix. TCRdb reprocessed the 5' RACE reads with MiXCR, giving one entry per CDR3 protein. The data hold 650,000 to 1,000,000 distinct CDR3 sequences, with around 36% observed a single time. Sequenced material: blood. The receptors derive from a man aged 18 to 29 in good health.

This clonotype was picked up a small number of times. This chain links TRBV12-3 or TRBV12-4 with TRBJ1-2, with 7 bases that match TRBD1. V trimming: 5 bases; J trimming: 4 bases; junction bases outside the gene matches: 13. The CDR3 sequence is 16 residues long. CDR3 DNA sequence: TGTGCCAGCAGTCTTGGGGTACAGGGGTTAGGCTATGGCTACACCTTC. Translation: CASSLGVQGLGYGYTF.

The chain uses TRBV24-1 and TRBJ2-5; possibly TRBD2 for D (5 bases). This CDR3 has 19 amino acids. Germline V gives CDR1 KGHDR, CDR2 SFDVKD. Deletions cut 0 bases from V and 11 bases from J, with 30 bases between. The CDR3 DNA reads as TGTGCCACCAGTGATTTGCCTCGGGATTCGGGAATTCGCTACAATGAGCAGTACTTC. Encoded protein: CATSDLPRDSGIRYNEQYF.

On this clonotype itself: A much larger clone differs by one base, so this may be a read error. CDR3 amino acids: CASSQGGQGANYGYTF. CDR3 coding DNA: TGCGCCAGCAGCCAAGGCGGGCAGGGAGCTAACTATGGCTACACCTTC. The chain has TRBV4-3 and TRBJ1-2; D is possibly TRBD1 (5 bases). The CDR3 sequence is 16 residues long. CDR1 and CDR2 (germline): LGHNA, YSLEER. V lost 1 base to trimming and J lost 0 bases, with 12 bases between them.

This chain uses TRBV29-1 with TRBJ2-1, with 11 bases fitting TRBD2. The CDR3 runs to 15 residues. The J segment lost 7 bases and the V segment lost 6 bases, leaving 11 bases of the junction unmatched. Germline CDR1 is SQVTM and CDR2 is ANQGSEA. The CDR3 sequence is CSVAFGTSGINEQFF. CDR3 sequence (DNA): TGCAGCGTCGCGTTCGGGACTAGCGGAATAAATGAGCAGTTCTTC.

As regards this clonotype: Compared with germline, one end of the junction differs, possibly owing to a read error. The V gene is TRBV10-3, the J gene TRBJ1-2; D gene uncertain. Germline assignment: CDR1 ENHRY and CDR2 SYGVKD. CDR3 length: 12 residues. In DNA, the CDR3 is TGTGCCATCAGTGAAGGGAACTTTGGCTACACCTTC. It codes for CAISEGNFGYTF.

The chain uses TRBV20-1 and TRBJ2-1; no firm D call. Gene TRBJ2-7 matches the end of the DNA better, so the J call may be wrong. The length of the CDR3 is 14 residues. Per the germline V gene, CDR1 is DFQATT and CDR2 is SNEGSKA (reference sequence). The CDR3 sequence: CSAVAGAPRHEQYF. DNA of the CDR3: TGCAGTGCCGTAGCAGGAGCCCCAAGGCACGAGCAGTACTTC.

This chain joins TRBV2 and TRBJ2-5; 7 nucleotides line up with TRBD1. Per the germline V gene, CDR1 is SNHLY and CDR2 is FYNNEI. The CDR3 length is 11 residues. The trim removed 7 bases at V and 4 bases at J, leaving 0 bases unmatched. The CDR3 spells CASNRGETQYF. For the CDR3, the DNA is TGTGCCAGCAACAGGGGAGAGACCCAGTACTTC.

This clonotype occurred a few times. The CDR3 loop is CASSSTMGAIADTQYF. CDR3 sequence (DNA): TGCGCCAGCAGCTCGACCATGGGGGCCATAGCAGATACGCAGTATTTT. The chain combines TRBV5-1 with TRBJ2-3, with D tentatively TRBD1 (6 bases). V dropped 3 bases and J dropped 4 bases, with 18 bases sitting between them. The CDR3 is 16 residues long. Germline CDR1 and CDR2: SGHRS and YFSETQ.

This clonotype came up many times. The chain carries TRBV20-1 and TRBJ2-5; 7 nucleotides match TRBD2. The CDR3 runs 13 residues. With 3 bases clipped from V and 2 bases from J, the junction kept 3 bases outside the gene matches. Per germline, CDR1 DFQATT and CDR2 SNEGSKA (reference sequence). CDR3 protein: CSASPGLQETQYF. In DNA form, the CDR3 reads TGCAGTGCTAGCCCGGGACTACAAGAGACCCAGTACTTC.

The rearrangement uses TRBV12-3 or TRBV12-4 and TRBJ1-2; no clear D. The CDR3 contains 14 residues. Trimming shortened V by 5 bases and J by 6 bases, and 16 bases separated the two germline ends. The CDR3 loop reads CASSSFVDGNGYTF. The CDR3 region has the DNA TGTGCCAGCAGTAGTTTCGTGGACGGCAATGGCTACACCTTC.

This clonotype was counted only a few times. This sequence joins TRBV12-3 or TRBV12-4 and TRBJ1-4; D is ambiguous. The V gene lost 6 bases and the J gene lost 4 bases, with 15 bases spanning the gap. This CDR3 has 15 residues. CDR3 protein: CASSPTGRSNEKLFF. CDR3 sequence (DNA): TGTGCCAGCAGCCCGACCGGTCGGAGTAATGAAAAACTGTTTTTT.

This clonotype has a count of ten or more. The rearrangement links TRBV9 to TRBJ1-2, with 8 bases matching TRBD1. This CDR3 comprises 17 residues. In germline, CDR1 is SGDLS, CDR2 YYNGEE. The V segment lost 0 bases and the J segment 1 base; nucleotides outside the gene matches: 8. The CDR3 nucleotides read TGTGCCAGCAGCGTAGGGGACAGGCCTCACTTTAACTATGGCTACACCTTC. It translates to CASSVGDRPHFNYGYTF.

The gene calls are TRBV12-3 or TRBV12-4 and TRBJ1-1, with a weak D call TRBD1 (5 bases). Trimming took 0 bases from V and 0 from J, leaving 11 bases between them. The CDR3 is made up of 16 amino acids. Here the CDR3 reads CASSLAQGELNTEAFF. The DNA of the CDR3 is TGTGCCAGCAGTTTAGCGCAGGGAGAATTGAACACTGAAGCTTTCTTT.

The V gene is TRBV7-8, the J gene TRBJ2-1, with D possibly matching TRBD1 (6 bases). V dropped 0 bases and J dropped 8 bases, with 8 bases sitting between them. CDR3 size: 13 residues. Germline V CDR1 and CDR2: SGHVS, FQNEAQ. The CDR3 DNA reads as TGTGCCAGCAGCTTAGCAGCAGGGGATGAGCAGTTCTTC. It encodes CASSLAAGDEQFF.

This clonotype has a single count. The chain combines TRBV4-1 with TRBJ2-1; 13 positions agree with TRBD2. This CDR3 contains 16 residues. Germline trimming cut 1 base from V and 10 bases from J; bases unmatched to any gene: 7. Per the germline V gene, CDR1 is MGHRA and CDR2 is YSYEKL. Written as DNA, the CDR3 is TGCGCCAGCAGCCAAGGAGAACTAGCGGGGGGGCGGGAGCAGTTCTTC. Translated: CASSQGELAGGREQFF.

V usage is TRBV6-6 and J usage is TRBJ2-2, with 7 positions matching TRBD1. Trimming took 4 bases from V and 5 from J; bases not matched to a gene: 7. This CDR3 spans 15 amino acids. From germline, CDR1 is MNHNY and CDR2 SVGAGI (reference sequence). CDR3 in amino acids: CASSSFDRATGELFF. The DNA for the CDR3 is TGTGCCAGCAGTTCCTTCGACAGGGCTACCGGGGAGCTGTTTTTT.

A remark on this clonotype: At one of its ends the junction is not consistent with the germline gene, which may arise from a read error. The chain links TRBV7-7 to TRBJ2-4; 12 nucleotides agree with TRBD1. The better agreement between TRBJ2-7 and the DNA end casts doubt on the J call. Germline V gene sequence: CDR1 SSHAT, CDR2 FNYEAQ (reference sequence). The CDR3 extends over 15 amino acids. This chain's CDR3 is CASSPGTGGLYEQYF. Written as DNA, the CDR3 is TGTGCTAGCAGCCCTGGGACAGGGGGCCTTTACGAGCAGTACTTC.

The genes are TRBV5-1 and TRBJ2-3; 7 bases map to TRBD1. The CDR3 sequence is 15 residues long. V was pared by 0 bases and J by 3 bases, with 4 bases of the junction left unmatched. The germline CDR1 and CDR2 sequences are SGHRS and YFSETQ. CDR3 protein: CASSLGDSITDTQYF. The CDR3 DNA follows: TGCGCCAGCAGCTTGGGGGACAGCATTACAGATACGCAGTATTTT.

This clonotype was observed a few times. The genes are TRBV9 and TRBJ2-3; D is perhaps TRBD1 (6 bases). Trimming cost V 0 bases and J 2 bases, with 10 bases left between them. In germline, CDR1 is SGDLS, CDR2 YYNGEE. This CDR3 has 15 residues. CDR3 DNA sequence: TGTGCCAGCAGCGTAGAGGGACACCTCACAGATACGCAGTATTTT. This translates into CASSVEGHLTDTQYF. The variable domain in full, completed from reference TRBV9 and TRBJ2-3, reads DSGVTQTPKHLITATGQRVTLRCSPRSGDLSVYWYQQSLDQGLQFLIQYYNGEERAKGNILERFSAQQFPDLHSELNLSSLELGDSALYFCASSVEGHLTDTQYFGPGTRLTVL.

A single count supports this clonotype. This rearrangement joins TRBV7-9 to TRBJ1-1; 10 bases are a match to TRBD1. The length of the CDR3 is 13 residues. Unmatched junction bases numbered 10, after V lost 7 bases and J lost 11 bases. CDR1 and CDR2 (germline): SEHNR, FQNEAQ (reference sequence). CDR3 bases: TGTGCCAGCAACCCCCGGACAGGGGGGGCCGCTTTCTTT. It specifies CASNPRTGGAAFF.

The V and J genes are TRBV4-3 and TRBJ2-1; D unclear. The V and J ends lost 4 bases and 2 bases respectively, with 15 bases between them. Looked up from germline, CDR1 is LGHNA and CDR2 is YSLEER. This CDR3 spans 16 amino acids. CDR3: CASSRALTQAYNEQFF. DNA for the CDR3: TGCGCCAGCAGCCGAGCTCTGACGCAAGCCTACAATGAGCAGTTCTTC.

The chain recombines TRBV7-2 with TRBJ2-3; no firm D call. This CDR3 has 14 residues. The germline V gene has CDR1 SGHTA and CDR2 FQGNSA. Trimming removed 11 bases at V and 0 bases at J, with 15 bases between. The DNA for the CDR3 is TGTGCCGGCAAGTACCTCCCTAGCACAGATACGCAGTATTTT. Amino acid sequence: CAGKYLPSTDTQYF.

The CDR3 nucleotides are TGTGCCAGCAGCCAAGAAGGAGGGAGGGCCACCGGGGAGCTGTTTTTT. It translates to CASSQEGGRATGELFF. This chain joins TRBV4-2 and TRBJ2-2; 7 bases line up with TRBD2. Germline values: CDR1 LGHNA, CDR2 YNFKEQ. V lost 0 bases and J lost 4; bases outside the gene matches: 5. CDR3 size: 16 residues.

The table lists this clonotype with a few counts. This chain links TRBV6-2 or TRBV6-3 with TRBJ2-1; D remains ambiguous. V was cut by 5 bases and J by 7 bases, with 12 bases left in between. The CDR3 is 13 amino acids. Germline V gene sequence: CDR1 MNHEY, CDR2 SVGEGT. In nucleotides, the CDR3 is TGTGCCAGCAGTGTGATCAGGACGAATGAGCAGTTCTTC. Amino acid sequence: CASSVIRTNEQFF.